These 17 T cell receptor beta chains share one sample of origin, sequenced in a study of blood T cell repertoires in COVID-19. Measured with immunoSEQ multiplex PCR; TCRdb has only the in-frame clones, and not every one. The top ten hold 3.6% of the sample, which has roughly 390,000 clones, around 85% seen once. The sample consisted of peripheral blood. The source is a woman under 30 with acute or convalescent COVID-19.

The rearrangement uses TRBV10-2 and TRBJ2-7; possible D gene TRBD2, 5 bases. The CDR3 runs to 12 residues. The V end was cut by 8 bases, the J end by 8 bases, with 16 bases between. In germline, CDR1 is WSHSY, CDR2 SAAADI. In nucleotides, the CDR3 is TGCGCCAGCGTTGGGGAGACAATACAGCAGTACTTC. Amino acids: CASVGETIQQYF.

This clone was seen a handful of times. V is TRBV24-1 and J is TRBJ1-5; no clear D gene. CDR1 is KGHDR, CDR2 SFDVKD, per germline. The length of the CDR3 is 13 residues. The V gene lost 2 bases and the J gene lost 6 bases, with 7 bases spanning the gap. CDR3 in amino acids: CATSDYGGQPQHF. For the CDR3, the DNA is TGTGCCACCAGTGATTATGGCGGTCAGCCCCAGCATTTT.

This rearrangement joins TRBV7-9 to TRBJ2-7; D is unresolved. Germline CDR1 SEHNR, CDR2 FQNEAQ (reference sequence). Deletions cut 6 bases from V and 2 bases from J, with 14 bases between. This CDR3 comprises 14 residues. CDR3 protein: CASSHPGSTYEQYF. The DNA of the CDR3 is TGTGCCAGCAGTCACCCCGGGTCAACCTACGAGCAGTACTTC.

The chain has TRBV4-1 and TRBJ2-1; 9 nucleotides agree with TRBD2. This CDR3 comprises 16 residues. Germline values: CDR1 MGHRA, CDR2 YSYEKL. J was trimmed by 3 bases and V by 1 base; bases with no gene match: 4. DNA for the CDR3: TGCGCCAGCAGCCAAGTTTCAGCGGGGGGCTACAATGAGCAGTTCTTC. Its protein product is CASSQVSAGGYNEQFF.

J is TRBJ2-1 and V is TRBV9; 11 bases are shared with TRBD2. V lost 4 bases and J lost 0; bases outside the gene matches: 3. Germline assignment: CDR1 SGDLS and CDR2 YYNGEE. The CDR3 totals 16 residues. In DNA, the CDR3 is TGTGCCAGCAGCTCGGGACTAGCGGCCTCCTACAATGAGCAGTTCTTC. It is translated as CASSSGLAASYNEQFF.

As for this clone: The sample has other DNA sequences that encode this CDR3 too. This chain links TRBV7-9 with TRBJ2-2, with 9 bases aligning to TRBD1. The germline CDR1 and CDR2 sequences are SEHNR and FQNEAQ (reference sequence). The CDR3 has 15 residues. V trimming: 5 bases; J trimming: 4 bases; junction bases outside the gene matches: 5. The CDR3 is CASSPGTGRTGELFF. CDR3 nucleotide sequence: TGTGCCAGCAGCCCCGGGACAGGGCGCACCGGGGAGCTGTTTTTT.

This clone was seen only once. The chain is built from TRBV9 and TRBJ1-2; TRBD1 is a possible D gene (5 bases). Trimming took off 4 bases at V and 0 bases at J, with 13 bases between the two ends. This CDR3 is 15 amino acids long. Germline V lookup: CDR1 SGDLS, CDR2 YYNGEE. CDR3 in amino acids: CASSPSGASNYGYTF. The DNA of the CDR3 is TGTGCCAGCAGCCCCAGCGGGGCGTCTAACTATGGCTACACCTTC.

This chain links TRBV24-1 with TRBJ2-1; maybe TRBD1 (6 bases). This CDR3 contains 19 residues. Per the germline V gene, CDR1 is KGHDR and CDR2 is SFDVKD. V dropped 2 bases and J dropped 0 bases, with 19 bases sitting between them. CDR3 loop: CATSDSPGAKKSSYNEQFF. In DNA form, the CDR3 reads TGTGCCACCAGTGATTCTCCAGGGGCGAAGAAAAGCTCCTACAATGAGCAGTTCTTC.

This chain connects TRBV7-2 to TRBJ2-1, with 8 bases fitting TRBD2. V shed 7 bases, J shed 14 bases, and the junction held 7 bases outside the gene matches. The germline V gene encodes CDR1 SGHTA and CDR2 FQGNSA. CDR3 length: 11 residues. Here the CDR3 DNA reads TGTGCCAGCACCACCGGGACTAGGGAGTTCTTC. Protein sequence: CASTTGTREFF.

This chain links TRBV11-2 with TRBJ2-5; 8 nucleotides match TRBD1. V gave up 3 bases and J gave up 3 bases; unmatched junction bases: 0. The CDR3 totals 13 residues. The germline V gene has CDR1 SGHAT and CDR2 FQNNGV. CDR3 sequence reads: CASSLTGEETQYF. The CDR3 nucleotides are TGTGCCAGCAGCTTGACAGGGGAAGAGACCCAGTACTTC.

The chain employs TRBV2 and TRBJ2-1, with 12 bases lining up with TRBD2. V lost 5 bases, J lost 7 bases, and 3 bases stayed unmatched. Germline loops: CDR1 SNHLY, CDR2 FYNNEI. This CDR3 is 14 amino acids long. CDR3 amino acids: CASSTSGRLNEQFF. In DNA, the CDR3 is TGTGCCAGCAGTACTAGCGGGAGGCTTAATGAGCAGTTCTTC.

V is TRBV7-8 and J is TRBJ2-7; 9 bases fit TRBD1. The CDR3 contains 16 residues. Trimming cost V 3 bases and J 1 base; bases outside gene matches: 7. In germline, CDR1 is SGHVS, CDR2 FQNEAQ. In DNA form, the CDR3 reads TGTGCCAGCAGCTTCTCCGGGACAGGGCTTTCCTACGAGCAGTACTTC. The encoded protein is CASSFSGTGLSYEQYF.

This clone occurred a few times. CDR3 DNA: TGTGCCAGCAGTACGCCCGGGGGAGGTCTAGCCTACGAGCAGTACTTC. This translates into CASSTPGGGLAYEQYF. The chain joins TRBV2 to TRBJ2-7; D possibly corresponds to TRBD2 (6 bases). The CDR3 is 16 amino acids. The germline CDR1 and CDR2 sequences are SNHLY and FYNNEI. Trimming shortened V by 5 bases and J by 2 bases, and 19 bases separated the two germline ends.

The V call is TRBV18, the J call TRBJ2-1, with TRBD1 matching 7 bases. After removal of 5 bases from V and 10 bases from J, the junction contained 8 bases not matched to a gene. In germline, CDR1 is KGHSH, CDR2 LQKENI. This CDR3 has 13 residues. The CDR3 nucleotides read TGTGCCAGCTCAGGAAACAGGGGACAGGAGCAGTTCTTC. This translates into CASSGNRGQEQFF.

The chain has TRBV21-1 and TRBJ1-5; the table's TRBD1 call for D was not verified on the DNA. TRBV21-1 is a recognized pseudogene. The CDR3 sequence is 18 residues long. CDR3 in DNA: TGTGCCAGCAGCAAACTCAGTTGGGACAGGGGTGGGTATCAGCCCCAGCATTTT. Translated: CASSKLSWDRGGYQPQHF.

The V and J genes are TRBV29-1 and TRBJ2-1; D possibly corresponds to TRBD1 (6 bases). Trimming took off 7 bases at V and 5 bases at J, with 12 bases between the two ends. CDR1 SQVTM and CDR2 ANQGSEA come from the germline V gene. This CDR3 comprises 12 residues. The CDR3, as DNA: TGCAGCGCCGGACAGATTAACAATGAGCAGTTCTTC. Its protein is CSAGQINNEQFF.

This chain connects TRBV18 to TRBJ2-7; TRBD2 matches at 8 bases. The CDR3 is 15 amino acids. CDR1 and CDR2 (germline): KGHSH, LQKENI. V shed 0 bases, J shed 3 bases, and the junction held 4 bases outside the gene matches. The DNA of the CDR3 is TGTGCCAGCTCACCACCGTCCAGCGGGGGCTACGAGCAGTACTTC. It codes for CASSPPSSGGYEQYF.